These 18 T cell receptor beta chains share one sample of origin, sequenced in a study of T cells in localized non-small cell lung cancer. The method was immunoSEQ multiplex PCR; TCRdb's version includes in-frame clones alone and lacks a portion of them. The sample has around 31,000 clones, around 89% seen once. The sample in question was peripheral blood, obtained before any cancer treatment. The origin of the receptors is a woman aged 40-75 years with stage I lung adenocarcinoma.

V and J are TRBV27 and TRBJ1-6; D is perhaps TRBD1 (6 bases). Trimming shortened V by 5 bases and J by 7 bases, and 9 bases separated the two germline ends. The V gene's germline CDR1 is MNHEY and CDR2 SMNVEV (reference sequence). The CDR3 is 13 residues long. The CDR3 bases are TGTGCCAGCAGTCGGACAGAAAATTCACCCCTCCACTTT. Amino acids: CASSRTENSPLHF.

The J gene is TRBJ1-2, the V gene TRBV5-5; tentative D call: TRBD1 (6 bases). V was cut by 3 bases and J by 4 bases, with 10 bases left in between. Germline V gene sequence: CDR1 SGHKS, CDR2 YYEKEE (reference sequence). This CDR3 is built from 13 residues. The DNA of the CDR3 is TGTGCCAGCAGCTCAAGGGGGATCTATGGCTACACCTTC. Translation gives CASSSRGIYGYTF.

V and J are TRBV7-2 and TRBJ2-7; TRBD1 matches at 10 bases. The CDR3 consists of 16 residues. V lost 5 bases to trimming and J lost 2 bases; unmatched junction nucleotides: 9. In germline, CDR1 is SGHTA, CDR2 FQGNSA. The CDR3 bases are TGTGCCAGCAGCGTGAAAGCCGGGACAGGGGCCTACGAGCAGTACTTC. Its translation is CASSVKAGTGAYEQYF. The entire variable domain, with the rest obtained from reference TRBV7-2 and TRBJ2-7, is as follows: GAGVSQSPSNKVTEKGKDVELRCDPISGHTALYWYRQSLGQGLEFLIYFQGNSAPDKSGLPSDRFSAERTGGSVSTLTIQRTQQEDSAVYLCASSVKAGTGAYEQYFGPGTRLTVT.

The chain joins TRBV18 to TRBJ1-2; D possibly corresponds to TRBD1 (5 bases). V lost 4 bases, J lost 7 bases, and 19 bases lay in between. The germline V gene encodes CDR1 KGHSH and CDR2 LQKENI. The CDR3 covers 15 residues. The CDR3 sequence is CASSQTTGNGFGYTF. The CDR3 nucleotides are TGTGCCAGCTCACAAACCACAGGAAATGGTTTTGGCTACACCTTC.

J is TRBJ2-1 and V is TRBV19, with 8 bases matching TRBD2. The CDR3 runs to 15 residues. Trimming at V came to 7 bases and at J to 6 bases, leaving 11 bases not matched to a gene. CDR1 is LNHDA and CDR2 is SQIVND in the germline V gene (reference sequence). The CDR3 loop reads CASIRGGSGGNEQFF. The CDR3 nucleotides are TGTGCCAGTATTCGGGGTGGGAGCGGGGGCAATGAGCAGTTCTTC. Full variable domain (rest looked up from reference TRBV19 and TRBJ2-1): DGGITQSPKYLFRKEGQNVTLSCEQNLNHDAMYWYRQDPGQGLRLIYYSQIVNDFQKGDIAEGYSVSREKKESFPLTVTSAQKNPTAFYLCASIRGGSGGNEQFFGPGTRLTVL.

The rearrangement joins TRBV6-4 to TRBJ1-1; D not resolved. The CDR3 has 14 amino acids. In germline, CDR1 is MRHNA, CDR2 SNTAGT. V was pared by 0 bases and J by 1 base, with 6 bases between. The CDR3 coding sequence is TGTGCCAGCAGTGACTCCGGCGGGAACACTGAAGCTTTCTTT. Residues: CASSDSGGNTEAFF.

In nucleotides, the CDR3 is TGTGCCAGCAGCCAGTTATCTGCTGGAAACACCATATATTTT. As protein: CASSQLSAGNTIYF. This chain links TRBV4-2 with TRBJ1-3, with D unresolved. The CDR3 length is 14 residues. CDR1 is LGHNA, CDR2 YNFKEQ, per germline. V was pared by 3 bases and J by 2 bases, with 8 bases between.

V and J are TRBV4-1 and TRBJ2-7; 9 positions match TRBD1. The germline CDR1 and CDR2 sequences are MGHRA and YSYEKL. The CDR3 loop spans 15 amino acids. The junction had 10 bases not matched to a gene; V was cut back by 4 bases and J by 6 bases. In DNA form, the CDR3 reads TGCGCCAGCAGCCGAAAGGGACAGGGCGACGGCGAGCAGTACTTC. Amino acids: CASSRKGQGDGEQYF.

The rearrangement uses TRBV28 and TRBJ2-7; TRBD2 might be the D (5 bases). Germline loops: CDR1 MDHEN, CDR2 SYDVKM. The germline V and J ends were trimmed by 6 bases and 3 bases, with 18 bases remaining between them. The CDR3 is made up of 15 amino acids. CDR3 residues: CASSRIEEVYYEQYF. For the CDR3, the DNA is TGTGCCAGCAGCCGGATAGAGGAGGTATACTACGAGCAGTACTTC.

The chain uses TRBV7-2 and TRBJ2-5; 11 positions match TRBD2. Germline lookup yields CDR1 SGHTA and CDR2 FQGNSA. This CDR3 comprises 16 residues. Unmatched junction bases numbered 8, after V lost 4 bases and J lost 4 bases. DNA of the CDR3: TGTGCCAGCAGCTCCCAACCTCTAGCGGGAGGAGAGACCCAGTACTTC. Protein sequence: CASSSQPLAGGETQYF. Supplemented by reference TRBV7-2 and TRBJ2-5, the full variable domain reads GAGVSQSPSNKVTEKGKDVELRCDPISGHTALYWYRQSLGQGLEFLIYFQGNSAPDKSGLPSDRFSAERTGGSVSTLTIQRTQQEDSAVYLCASSSQPLAGGETQYFGPGTRLLVL.

The chain links TRBV7-8 to TRBJ2-3, with 9 positions matching TRBD2. The CDR3 consists of 18 residues. Trimming removed 1 base from V and 4 bases from J; junction bases left unmatched: 12. CDR1 is SGHVS, CDR2 FQNEAQ, per germline. In DNA form, the CDR3 reads TGTGCCAGCAGCTTAGGGATAGGGCGGGGGGGCCAATCAGATACGCAGTATTTT. Translating it yields CASSLGIGRGGQSDTQYF.

The chain is built from TRBV11-2 and TRBJ2-7, with D hard to call. V lost 4 bases, J lost 0 bases, and 10 bases lay in between. CDR1 is SGHAT and CDR2 is FQNNGV in the germline V gene. The CDR3 consists of 14 residues. The CDR3 region has the DNA TGTGCCAGCAGCTACCTGGCCGGCTCCTACGAGCAGTACTTC. Its protein product is CASSYLAGSYEQYF.

The rearrangement uses TRBV19 and TRBJ1-5; no definite D call. The CDR3 is made up of 12 amino acids. The germline V gene has CDR1 LNHDA and CDR2 SQIVND (reference sequence). V dropped 6 bases and J dropped 6 bases, with 9 bases sitting between them. The CDR3 region is CASRSGGQPQHF. Written as DNA, the CDR3 is TGTGCCAGTAGATCCGGCGGTCAGCCCCAGCATTTT.

This clone appeared a few times. V gene TRBV28 combines with J gene TRBJ1-3; D is undetermined. Trimming shortened V by 7 bases and J by 2 bases, and 15 bases separated the two germline ends. The CDR3 runs 15 residues. The germline CDR1 and CDR2 sequences are MDHEN and SYDVKM. CDR3 sequence (DNA): TGTGCCAGCACCCCTCTTTCGGGGACTGGAAACACCATATATTTT. Amino acids: CASTPLSGTGNTIYF.

The V and J genes are TRBV6-6 and TRBJ1-4, with TRBD1 identical over 8 bases. This CDR3 spans 15 amino acids. CDR1 MNHNY and CDR2 SVGAGI come from the germline V gene (reference sequence). With 0 bases clipped from V and 6 bases from J, the junction kept 3 bases outside the gene matches. DNA for the CDR3: TGTGCCAGCAGTTACTCCGACAGGGGATATGAAAAACTGTTTTTT. It encodes CASSYSDRGYEKLFF.

The chain links TRBV27 to TRBJ1-2, with TRBD1 identical over 10 bases. The CDR3 sequence is 15 residues long. With V trimmed by 5 bases and J by 8 bases, 11 bases remained unmatched. Germline lookup yields CDR1 MNHEY and CDR2 SMNVEV (reference sequence). The CDR3 here is CASSVDRGSLKGYTF. For the CDR3, the DNA is TGTGCCAGCAGTGTGGACAGGGGGTCGCTTAAGGGCTACACCTTC.

The gene calls are TRBV5-1 and TRBJ1-4; 7 positions match TRBD1. CDR1 is SGHRS, CDR2 YFSETQ, per germline. The CDR3 is made up of 15 amino acids. Losses at the gene ends were 0 bases for V and 7 bases for J; bases not matched to a gene: 6. The CDR3 protein is CASSLEGGQGEKLFF. The CDR3 nucleotides read TGCGCCAGCAGCTTGGAAGGGGGCCAGGGTGAAAAACTGTTTTTT.

The rearrangement links TRBV6-5 to TRBJ1-3; TRBD1 agrees at 8 bases. The CDR3 runs to 14 residues. V was clipped by 10 bases and J by 0 bases; unmatched bases: 5. Germline V gene sequence: CDR1 MNHEY, CDR2 SVGAGI. DNA of the CDR3: TGTGCCATCGGACAGGGAGGCTCTGGAAACACCATATATTTT. Translation gives CAIGQGGSGNTIYF.